Below, 22 T cell receptor beta chains from the same sample are listed, as sequenced in a study of technical replicates of blood from a few donors (dated by TCRdb to 2015 to 2018). Libraries were built with the immunoSEQ multiplex PCR assay. This is the immuneACCESS table as TCRdb keeps it, with only in-frame sequences that have V and J called. A part of the clones is gone; compared with another copy, unresolved V genes explain less than half, and the rest is unexplained. The sample table shows about 100,000 clones, and roughly 95% are seen once. Over 0.2% of the sample goes to the ten largest clones. Sequencing was done on a sample of T cells isolated from PBMCs. All receptors derive from a human donor in good health.

This chain uses TRBV6-1 with TRBJ2-7; unclear D gene. Germline V gene data show CDR1 as MNHNS and CDR2 as SASEGT. The CDR3 has 12 residues. The V gene lost 4 bases and the J gene lost 3 bases, with 7 bases spanning the gap. CDR3 sequence reads: CASSASNYEQYF. The CDR3 nucleotides read TGTGCCAGCAGTGCATCCAACTACGAGCAGTACTTC.

V and J are TRBV28 and TRBJ2-1, with 7 bases identical to TRBD2. The CDR3 consists of 14 residues. Germline V CDR1 and CDR2: MDHEN, SYDVKM. The V and J ends lost 3 bases and 10 bases, in that order; junction bases with no gene match: 9. The CDR3 bases are TGTGCCAGCAGTTTTTTAGGGCTAGCGGTCGAGCAGTTCTTC. Translating gives CASSFLGLAVEQFF.

The chain employs TRBV9 and TRBJ2-7; D possibly corresponds to TRBD2 (6 bases). Between the trimmed V and J ends, which lost 7 bases and 4 bases, there was a span of 21 bases. The CDR3 is 15 amino acids. CDR1 is SGDLS, CDR2 YYNGEE, per germline. The CDR3 nucleotides are TGTGCCAGCCCCCCGGAGGACTACAAACTGTACGAGCAGTACTTC. It encodes CASPPEDYKLYEQYF.

This chain connects TRBV4-2 to TRBJ2-4; D might be TRBD1 (8 bases). The V end lost 4 bases, the J end lost 2 bases, and 15 bases lay between the germline ends. Germline V CDR1 and CDR2: LGHNA, YNFKEQ. This CDR3 is 16 amino acids long. CDR3 DNA: TGTGCCAGCAGCCTCACAGGGGGGGTGACCAAAAACATTCAGTACTTC. Protein sequence: CASSLTGGVTKNIQYF.

This rearrangement joins TRBV30 to TRBJ2-5; 7 nucleotides agree with TRBD1. This CDR3 region has 13 residues. Trimming removed 3 bases from V and 1 base from J; junction bases left unmatched: 2. The V gene's germline CDR1 is GTSNPN and CDR2 SVGIG (reference sequence). Here the CDR3 reads CAWRRQGQETQYF. The CDR3 DNA reads as TGTGCCTGGAGGCGACAGGGCCAAGAGACCCAGTACTTC.

This sequence joins TRBV30 and TRBJ1-2; perhaps TRBD1 as D (6 bases). The germline V and J ends were trimmed by 5 bases and 2 bases, with 15 bases remaining between them. This CDR3 spans 14 amino acids. CDR1 and CDR2 (germline): GTSNPN, SVGIG (reference sequence). Here the CDR3 DNA reads TGTGCCTGGGCTCCGGGACACAGAAACTATGGCTACACCTTC. Translation: CAWAPGHRNYGYTF.

The rearrangement uses TRBV7-9 and TRBJ1-5; 9 positions agree with TRBD1. V lost 4 bases and J lost 2; bases outside the gene matches: 3. This CDR3 region has 15 residues. Germline CDR1 is SEHNR and CDR2 is FQNEAQ (reference sequence). The CDR3: CASSSTGGRNQPQHF. The CDR3 nucleotides are TGTGCCAGCAGCTCCACAGGGGGCCGCAATCAGCCCCAGCATTTT.

This chain joins TRBV6-6 and TRBJ2-7; maybe TRBD2 (6 bases). The germline V gene encodes CDR1 MNHNY and CDR2 SVGAGI (reference sequence). Deletions cut 6 bases from V and 7 bases from J, with 13 bases between. The CDR3 spans 12 residues. CDR3 nucleotide sequence: TGTGCCAGCAGAACCGGCCTAGCGGAGCAGTACTTC. Translating it yields CASRTGLAEQYF.

Only one count was recorded for this clone. The V call is TRBV20-1, the J call TRBJ2-1; tentative D call: TRBD1 (5 bases). Looked up from germline, CDR1 is DFQATT and CDR2 is SNEGSKA (reference sequence). V dropped 0 bases and J dropped 13 bases, with 10 bases sitting between them. This CDR3 has 11 amino acids. In DNA, the CDR3 is TGCAGTGCTAGAGATTGGGGCACTCAGTTCTTC. This sequence encodes CSARDWGTQFF.

The chain has TRBV6-5 and TRBJ2-7, with 11 bases fitting TRBD1. CDR1 is MNHEY, CDR2 SVGAGI, per germline. The V and J ends lost 2 bases and 3 bases, in that order; junction bases with no gene match: 6. The CDR3 is 16 amino acids. The CDR3 spells CASSYVGDRGIYEQYF. In DNA, the CDR3 is TGTGCCAGCAGTTACGTCGGGGACAGGGGGATCTACGAGCAGTACTTC.

The rearrangement joins TRBV7-9 to TRBJ1-2; 9 nucleotides match TRBD1. After removal of 5 bases from V and 4 bases from J, the junction contained 11 bases not matched to a gene. The CDR3 runs 16 residues. Per the germline V gene, CDR1 is SEHNR and CDR2 is FQNEAQ (reference sequence). The CDR3 here is CASSRDRARSTYGYTF. The CDR3 DNA is TGTGCCAGCAGCCGGGACAGGGCGCGCTCAACCTATGGCTACACCTTC.

J is TRBJ2-1 and V is TRBV12-5; TRBD2 matches 10 bases. This CDR3 comprises 17 residues. V lost 3 bases, J lost 6 bases, and 11 bases stayed unmatched. CDR1 and CDR2 (germline): LGHNT, FRNRAP. CDR3: CASGLSVASGSFNEQFF. The CDR3 DNA follows: TGTGCTAGTGGTTTATCGGTGGCTAGCGGGAGTTTCAATGAGCAGTTCTTC. The full variable domain, in which reference TRBV12-5 and TRBJ2-1 provide the parts outside the CDR3, is DARVTQTPRHKVTEMGQEVTMRCQPILGHNTVFWYRQTMMQGLELLAYFRNRAPLDDSGMPKDRFSAEMPDATLATLKIQPSEPRDSAVYFCASGLSVASGSFNEQFFGPGTRLTVL.

The chain carries TRBV6-5 and TRBJ1-2; 7 positions match TRBD1. The J segment lost 0 bases and the V segment lost 5 bases, leaving 6 bases of the junction unmatched. CDR1 and CDR2 (germline): MNHEY, SVGAGI. CDR3 length: 15 residues. Here the CDR3 reads CASSKWDSSNYGYTF. The CDR3 nucleotides are TGTGCCAGCAGTAAATGGGACAGTTCTAACTATGGCTACACCTTC.

The genes are TRBV7-6 and TRBJ2-3, with 16 positions matching TRBD2. The length of the CDR3 is 14 residues. Trimming at V came to 8 bases and at J to 9 bases, leaving 5 bases not matched to a gene. Germline assignment: CDR1 SGHVS and CDR2 FNYEAQ. The CDR3 sequence is CASAGTSGGVTQYF. CDR3 DNA sequence: TGTGCCAGCGCCGGGACTAGCGGGGGGGTAACGCAGTATTTT. Drawing the rest from reference TRBV7-6 and TRBJ2-3, the complete variable domain is GAGVSQSPRYKVTKRGQDVALRCDPISGHVSLYWYRQALGQGPEFLTYFNYEAQQDKSGLPNDRFSAERPEGSISTLTIQRTEQRDSAMYRCASAGTSGGVTQYFGPGTRLTVL.

The chain is built from TRBV19 and TRBJ2-7; 9 nucleotides agree with TRBD2. Trimming removed 1 base from V and 3 bases from J; junction bases left unmatched: 4. Germline V gene lookup returns CDR1 LNHDA and CDR2 SQIVND (reference sequence). The CDR3 runs to 15 residues. CDR3 amino acids: CASSIVGAGGYEQYF. For the CDR3, the DNA is TGTGCCAGTAGTATAGTGGGAGCGGGAGGCTACGAGCAGTACTTC.

CDR3: CASSLAGEAYNEQFF. In nucleotides, the CDR3 is TGTGCCAGCAGCTTAGCGGGAGAAGCCTACAATGAGCAGTTCTTC. The J gene is TRBJ2-1, the V gene TRBV7-9, with D perhaps matching TRBD2 (5 bases). CDR3 length: 15 amino acids. V lost 0 bases to trimming and J lost 2 bases, with 8 bases between them. The germline V gene has CDR1 SEHNR and CDR2 FQNEAQ (reference sequence).

This clone has only one observation. The J gene is TRBJ2-7, the V gene TRBV5-4, with D tentatively TRBD2 (6 bases). This CDR3 comprises 15 residues. The V gene's germline CDR1 is SGHNT and CDR2 YYREEE (reference sequence). Trimming shortened V by 4 bases and J by 3 bases, and 17 bases separated the two germline ends. The CDR3 region is CASSPRGGDLYEQYF. The CDR3 nucleotides are TGTGCCAGCAGCCCTAGGGGCGGGGACCTCTACGAGCAGTACTTC.

The rearrangement links TRBV5-1 to TRBJ2-3; no clear D. The CDR3 length is 13 residues. Germline-derived CDR1 and CDR2 are SGHRS and YFSETQ. Trimming pared 0 bases from V and 2 bases from J, leaving 4 bases between. The CDR3 is CASSLDTTDTQYF. The CDR3 coding sequence is TGCGCCAGCAGCTTGGACACCACAGATACGCAGTATTTT.

V usage is TRBV5-1 and J usage is TRBJ1-1; D might be TRBD1 (6 bases). V lost 0 bases, J lost 7 bases, and 10 bases lay in between. CDR1 is SGHRS and CDR2 is YFSETQ in the germline V gene. This CDR3 contains 13 residues. CDR3 residues: CASSLARGYEAFF. The CDR3 DNA follows: TGCGCCAGCAGCTTGGCCAGGGGCTATGAAGCTTTCTTT.

The rearrangement links TRBV28 to TRBJ1-1; no clear D. CDR3 length: 11 amino acids. V lost 7 bases, J lost 7 bases, and 10 bases lay in between. Germline CDR1 and CDR2: MDHEN and SYDVKM. CDR3 DNA sequence: TGTGCCAGCACCCTAGGGAGTGAAGCTTTCTTT. This codes for CASTLGSEAFF.

The chain has TRBV7-9 and TRBJ1-2; D is ambiguous. V gave up 5 bases and J gave up 3 bases, with 7 bases separating them. Germline CDR1 and CDR2: SEHNR and FQNEAQ (reference sequence). The CDR3 totals 12 residues. The CDR3 DNA sequence: TGTGCCAGCAGCGGACTGGACTATGGCTACACCTTC. It translates to CASSGLDYGYTF. The variable domain in full, with the rest retrieved from reference TRBV7-9 and TRBJ1-2, is DTGVSQNPRHKITKRGQNVTFRCDPISEHNRLYWYRQTLGQGPEFLTYFQNEAQLEKSRLLSDRFSAERPKGSFSTLEIQRTEQGDSAMYLCASSGLDYGYTFGSGTRLTVV.

V usage is TRBV27 and J usage is TRBJ1-2; D gene uncertain. Trimming left V 3 bases short and J 6 bases short, with 11 bases between. Germline CDR1 and CDR2: MNHEY and SMNVEV (reference sequence). This CDR3 is 13 amino acids long. The CDR3 here is CASSFLGGDGYTF. CDR3 coding DNA: TGTGCCAGCAGTTTCCTAGGCGGTGATGGCTACACCTTC.